A selection of T cell receptor beta chains follows, all from one sample in a study of blood T cell repertoires in COVID-19. Clones were read by immunoSEQ multiplex PCR, and TCRdb kept only the in-frame ones, dropping some. This table holds about 300,000 clones, roughly 90% found once. The source material was PBMCs or T cells enriched from blood (not recorded which). These receptors came from a woman under 40 who had recovered from COVID-19. The CDR3 runs from the conserved cysteine through the conserved F or W. A D gene is named only where the DNA matches it firmly. Expanded clones get a size class; other rows say once, few or many, or leave the size out.

cdr3_aa: CASSLVVGGNQPQHF; cdr3_nt: TGTGCCAGCAGCTTAGTTGTAGGCGGGAATCAGCCCCAGCATTTT; clone_size: NA; v_call: TRBV7-8; cdr3_length: 15; j_call: TRBJ1-5; d_call: NA
cdr3_aa: CASSESGQGPGGSPLHF; cdr3_nt: TGCGCCAGCAGTGAGTCGGGACAGGGGCCAGGGGGTTCACCCCTCCACTTT; clone_size: NA; v_call: TRBV10-2; cdr3_length: 17; j_call: TRBJ1-6; d_call: TRBD1
cdr3_aa: CASSWDFGELFF; cdr3_nt: TGTGCCAGCAGTTGGGACTTTGGGGAGCTGTTTTTT; clone_size: NA; v_call: TRBV12-3/TRBV12-4; cdr3_length: 12; j_call: TRBJ2-2; d_call: NA
cdr3_aa: CAISKGGEASYEQYF; cdr3_nt: TGTGCCATCAGTAAAGGGGGCGAGGCCTCCTACGAGCAGTACTTC; clone_size: NA; v_call: TRBV10-3; cdr3_length: 15; j_call: TRBJ2-7; d_call: TRBD1
cdr3_aa: CASSLGAGKSYEQYF; cdr3_nt: TGTGCCAGCAGCTTAGGGGCGGGAAAGTCCTACGAGCAGTACTTC; clone_size: NA; v_call: TRBV11-2; cdr3_length: 15; j_call: TRBJ2-7; d_call: NA
cdr3_aa: CASSFGTGGTNQPQHF; cdr3_nt: TGTGCCAGCAGCTTCGGCACAGGGGGCACCAATCAGCCCCAGCATTTT; clone_size: NA; v_call: TRBV3-1/TRBV3-2; cdr3_length: 16; j_call: TRBJ1-5; d_call: TRBD1
cdr3_aa: CASSASGHLYGYTF; cdr3_nt: TGTGCCAGTAGTGCTTCGGGACACCTATATGGCTACACCTTC; clone_size: NA; v_call: TRBV19; cdr3_length: 14; j_call: TRBJ1-2; d_call: NA
cdr3_aa: CASSLESGTEAFF; cdr3_nt: TGTGCCAGCAGCTTAGAGTCAGGCACTGAAGCTTTCTTT; clone_size: NA; v_call: TRBV11-3; cdr3_length: 13; j_call: TRBJ1-1; d_call: NA
cdr3_aa: CASSVQGVYEQYF; cdr3_nt: TGTGCCAGCAGCGTTCAGGGGGTGTACGAGCAGTACTTC; clone_size: many; v_call: TRBV5-4; cdr3_length: 13; j_call: TRBJ2-7; d_call: TRBD1
cdr3_aa: CASSPRQESQYF; cdr3_nt: TGTGCCAGCAGTCCACGTCAAGAGTCCCAGTACTTC; clone_size: NA; v_call: TRBV6-5; cdr3_length: 12; j_call: TRBJ2-5; d_call: NA
cdr3_aa: CASSLSAQYHNEQFF; cdr3_nt: TGTGCCAGCAGTTTATCCGCCCAGTACCACAATGAGCAGTTCTTC; clone_size: NA; v_call: TRBV27; cdr3_length: 15; j_call: TRBJ2-1; d_call: NA
cdr3_aa: CASSLQGAPRTEAFF; cdr3_nt: TGTGCCAGCAGCTTACAGGGGGCGCCGAGGACTGAAGCTTTCTTT; clone_size: few; v_call: TRBV7-9; cdr3_length: 15; j_call: TRBJ1-1; d_call: TRBD1
cdr3_aa: CASSQDGTGATNEKLFF; cdr3_nt: TGTGCCAGCAGCCAGGATGGGACAGGGGCAACTAATGAAAAACTGTTTTTT; clone_size: NA; v_call: TRBV3-1/TRBV3-2; cdr3_length: 17; j_call: TRBJ1-4; d_call: TRBD1
cdr3_aa: CASGGQGGNQPQHF; cdr3_nt: TGTGCCAGCGGGGGACAGGGGGGCAATCAGCCCCAGCATTTT; clone_size: NA; v_call: TRBV27; cdr3_length: 14; j_call: TRBJ1-5; d_call: TRBD1
cdr3_aa: CASEGTGGVTGELFF; cdr3_nt: TGTGCCAGTGAGGGGACAGGGGGGGTCACCGGGGAGCTGTTTTTT; clone_size: NA; v_call: TRBV19; cdr3_length: 15; j_call: TRBJ2-2; d_call: TRBD1
cdr3_aa: CASSYGLAGFEEQFF; cdr3_nt: TGTGCCAGCAGTTACGGACTAGCGGGATTTGAAGAGCAGTTCTTC; clone_size: NA; v_call: TRBV6-2/TRBV6-3; cdr3_length: 15; j_call: TRBJ2-1; d_call: TRBD2
cdr3_aa: CASSLQGLSTGELFF; cdr3_nt: TGTGCCAGCAGCTTACAGGGGCTTAGCACCGGGGAGCTGTTTTTT; clone_size: NA; v_call: TRBV5-6; cdr3_length: 15; j_call: TRBJ2-2; d_call: TRBD1
cdr3_aa: CASSDSGSIGNYEQYF; cdr3_nt: TGTGCCAGCAGTGATAGCGGGAGTATCGGAAACTACGAGCAGTACTTC; clone_size: NA; v_call: TRBV25-1; cdr3_length: 16; j_call: TRBJ2-7; d_call: TRBD2
cdr3_aa: CASRPGLAIGNEQFF; cdr3_nt: TGTGCCAGCAGGCCGGGACTAGCAATAGGGAATGAGCAGTTCTTC; clone_size: NA; v_call: TRBV11-2; cdr3_length: 15; j_call: TRBJ2-1; d_call: TRBD2
cdr3_aa: CASSSPAGTGSYNEQFF; cdr3_nt: TGTGCCAGCAGTTCTCCGGCCGGGACAGGGTCATACAATGAGCAGTTCTTC; clone_size: NA; v_call: TRBV6-2/TRBV6-3; cdr3_length: 17; j_call: TRBJ2-1; d_call: TRBD1
cdr3_aa: CASSELAVNTGELFF; cdr3_nt: TGTGCCAGCAGTGAACTAGCGGTGAACACCGGGGAGCTGTTTTTT; clone_size: NA; v_call: TRBV2; cdr3_length: 15; j_call: TRBJ2-2; d_call: TRBD2
cdr3_aa: CAITSNSYEQYF; cdr3_nt: TGTGCCATCACTAGCAACTCCTACGAGCAGTACTTC; clone_size: NA; v_call: TRBV10-3; cdr3_length: 12; j_call: TRBJ2-7; d_call: NA
cdr3_aa: CASSLASGGTEETQYF; cdr3_nt: TGTGCCAGCAGCTTGGCTAGCGGGGGTACCGAAGAGACCCAGTACTTC; clone_size: NA; v_call: TRBV5-6; cdr3_length: 16; j_call: TRBJ2-5; d_call: TRBD2
cdr3_aa: CASRRLTGNQPQHF; cdr3_nt: TGTGCCAGCAGACGACTGACAGGGAATCAGCCCCAGCATTTT; clone_size: NA; v_call: TRBV27; cdr3_length: 14; j_call: TRBJ1-5; d_call: TRBD1
cdr3_aa: CATSETTGRSGANVLTF; cdr3_nt: TGTGCCACCAGTGAAACGACAGGGCGCTCTGGGGCCAACGTCCTGACTTTC; clone_size: NA; v_call: TRBV24-1; cdr3_length: 17; j_call: TRBJ2-6; d_call: TRBD1
cdr3_aa: CAWGTASSNQPQHF; cdr3_nt: TGTGCCTGGGGGACAGCGAGTAGCAATCAGCCCCAGCATTTT; clone_size: NA; v_call: TRBV30; cdr3_length: 14; j_call: TRBJ1-5; d_call: TRBD1
cdr3_aa: CASSPETRLQETQYF; cdr3_nt: TGTGCCAGCAGTCCTGAGACTCGCCTTCAAGAGACCCAGTACTTC; clone_size: NA; v_call: TRBV28; cdr3_length: 15; j_call: TRBJ2-5; d_call: NA
cdr3_aa: CASSLARMKLEQFF; cdr3_nt: TGTGCCAGCAGCTTAGCGCGAATGAAGCTCGAGCAGTTCTTC; clone_size: NA; v_call: TRBV7-2; cdr3_length: 14; j_call: TRBJ2-1; d_call: NA
cdr3_aa: CAISEWDRTSSSYNEQFF; cdr3_nt: TGTGCCATCAGTGAGTGGGACAGGACCTCGAGCTCCTACAATGAGCAGTTCTTC; clone_size: NA; v_call: TRBV10-3; cdr3_length: 18; j_call: TRBJ2-1; d_call: TRBD1
cdr3_aa: CASSFGGGNTIYF; cdr3_nt: TGTGCCAGCAGCTTTGGCGGAGGAAACACCATATATTTT; clone_size: NA; v_call: TRBV11-3; cdr3_length: 13; j_call: TRBJ1-3; d_call: NA
cdr3_aa: CASRSSQWADTQYF; cdr3_nt: TGTGCCAGCAGATCTAGCCAGTGGGCAGATACGCAGTATTTT; clone_size: NA; v_call: TRBV5-6; cdr3_length: 14; j_call: TRBJ2-3; d_call: NA
cdr3_aa: CASSVGQNRSPLHF; cdr3_nt: TGTGCCAGCAGCGTGGGACAGAATAGATCACCCCTCCACTTT; clone_size: NA; v_call: TRBV5-4; cdr3_length: 14; j_call: TRBJ1-6; d_call: TRBD1
cdr3_aa: CATSPRTDTYEQYF; cdr3_nt: TGTGCCACCAGCCCCCGTACGGACACCTACGAGCAGTACTTC; clone_size: NA; v_call: TRBV15; cdr3_length: 14; j_call: TRBJ2-7; d_call: NA
cdr3_aa: CASSLSPTARGGRSSYNEQFF; cdr3_nt: TGTGCCAGCAGTTTAAGCCCAACGGCACGAGGGGGCAGGAGCTCCTACAATGAGCAGTTCTTC; clone_size: NA; v_call: TRBV28; cdr3_length: 21; j_call: TRBJ2-1; d_call: TRBD1
cdr3_aa: CASSLIESPLHF; cdr3_nt: TGTGCCAGCAGTTTAATAGAATCACCCCTCCACTTT; clone_size: NA; v_call: TRBV28; cdr3_length: 12; j_call: TRBJ1-6; d_call: NA
cdr3_aa: CAVCGRTSKETQYF; cdr3_nt: TGTGCCGTATGCGGGAGGACCTCAAAAGAGACCCAGTACTTC; clone_size: NA; v_call: TRBV6-7; cdr3_length: 14; j_call: TRBJ2-5; d_call: TRBD2
cdr3_aa: CASSPRLAGEEQYF; cdr3_nt: TGTGCCAGCAGTCCTAGACTAGCGGGAGAAGAGCAGTACTTC; clone_size: NA; v_call: TRBV6-5; cdr3_length: 14; j_call: TRBJ2-7; d_call: TRBD2
cdr3_aa: CSVGRGWGNTEAFF; cdr3_nt: TGCAGCGTTGGCCGGGGTTGGGGGAACACTGAAGCTTTCTTT; clone_size: NA; v_call: TRBV29-1; cdr3_length: 14; j_call: TRBJ1-1; d_call: NA
cdr3_aa: CASSGGSNEQYF; cdr3_nt: TGTGCCAGCAGCGGGGGTTCAAACGAGCAGTACTTC; clone_size: NA; v_call: TRBV2; cdr3_length: 12; j_call: TRBJ2-7; d_call: NA
cdr3_aa: CAWTHRGTGELFF; cdr3_nt: TGTGCCTGGACCCACAGAGGGACCGGGGAGCTGTTTTTT; clone_size: NA; v_call: TRBV30; cdr3_length: 13; j_call: TRBJ2-2; d_call: NA
cdr3_aa: CAGKGQGGNQPQHF; cdr3_nt: TGTGCCGGCAAGGGACAGGGCGGCAATCAGCCCCAGCATTTT; clone_size: once; v_call: TRBV28; cdr3_length: 14; j_call: TRBJ1-5; d_call: TRBD1
cdr3_aa: CASSFPDRGVNQPQHF; cdr3_nt: TGTGCCAGCAGTTTCCCGGACAGGGGGGTGAATCAGCCCCAGCATTTT; clone_size: NA; v_call: TRBV28; cdr3_length: 16; j_call: TRBJ1-5; d_call: TRBD1
cdr3_aa: CASSQAPSNNNSPLHF; cdr3_nt: TGCGCCAGCAGCCAAGCCCCCAGTAATAATAATTCACCCCTCCACTTT; clone_size: NA; v_call: TRBV4-3; cdr3_length: 16; j_call: TRBJ1-6; d_call: NA
cdr3_aa: CASSSTNSLNSPLHF; cdr3_nt: TGTGCCAGCAGTTCAACGAACTCATTGAATTCACCCCTCCACTTT; clone_size: NA; v_call: TRBV27; cdr3_length: 15; j_call: TRBJ1-6; d_call: NA
cdr3_aa: CAWSVGGGTRFF; cdr3_nt: NA; clone_size: NA; v_call: TRBV30; cdr3_length: 12; j_call: TRBJ1-4; d_call: NA
cdr3_aa: CASKAGTSTDTQYF; cdr3_nt: TGTGCCAGCAAGGCGGGAACGAGCACAGATACGCAGTATTTT; clone_size: NA; v_call: TRBV28; cdr3_length: 14; j_call: TRBJ2-3; d_call: NA
cdr3_aa: CASSFGTSGRAHVRVTQYF; cdr3_nt: TGCGCCAGCAGCTTTGGAACTAGCGGGAGGGCCCACGTAAGGGTTACGCAGTATTTT; clone_size: NA; v_call: TRBV5-1; cdr3_length: 19; j_call: TRBJ2-3; d_call: TRBD2
cdr3_aa: CASSQGLGGTGELFF; cdr3_nt: TGTGCCAGCAGCCAGGGTCTAGGTGGCACCGGGGAGCTGTTTTTT; clone_size: NA; v_call: TRBV3-1/TRBV3-2; cdr3_length: 15; j_call: TRBJ2-2; d_call: NA